This T cell receptor beta chain comes out of a study of CD8 T cells in Susac syndrome. Roughly 0.45 to 1 ug RNA was reverse transcribed with random hexamers. TCRdb called the immunoSEQ multiplex PCR reads again in MiXCR, with one record for every CDR3 protein. The sample lists under 550,000 distinct CDR3 sequences; approximately 85% were seen once. Germline CDR1 SQVTM, CDR2 ANQGSEA. This CDR3 is 13 amino acids long. V lost 6 bases, J lost 1 base, and 13 bases lay in between. The rearrangement links TRBV29-1 to TRBJ2-7; D might be TRBD2 (6 bases). The sequencing input was CD8+ T cells from PBMCs. The TCR comes from a human donor with multiple sclerosis. CDR3 amino acids: CSVGGTPSYEQYF. CDR3 nucleotides: TGCAGCGTCGGAGGGACCCCTTCCTACGAGCAGTACTTC.